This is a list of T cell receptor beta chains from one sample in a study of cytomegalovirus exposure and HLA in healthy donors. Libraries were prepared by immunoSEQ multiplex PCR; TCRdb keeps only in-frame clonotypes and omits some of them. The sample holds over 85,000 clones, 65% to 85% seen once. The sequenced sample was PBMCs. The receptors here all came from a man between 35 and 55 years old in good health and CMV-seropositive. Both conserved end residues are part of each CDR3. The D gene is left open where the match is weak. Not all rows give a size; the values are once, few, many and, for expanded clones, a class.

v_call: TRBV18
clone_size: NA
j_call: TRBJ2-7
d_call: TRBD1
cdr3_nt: TGTGCCAGCTCACCGCCCCCGGGACAGGAAGCCTACGAGCAGTACTTC
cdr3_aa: CASSPPPGQEAYEQYF

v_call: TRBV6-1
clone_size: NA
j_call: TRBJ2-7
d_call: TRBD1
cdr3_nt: TGTGCCAGCAGTCCCTGGACAGGGGAAGACTACGAGCAGTACTTC
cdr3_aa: CASSPWTGEDYEQYF

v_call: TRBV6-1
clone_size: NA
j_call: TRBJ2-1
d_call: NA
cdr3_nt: TGTGCCAGCAGTGAAGCGCCAGGCCATAATGAGCAGTTCTTC
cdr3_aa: CASSEAPGHNEQFF

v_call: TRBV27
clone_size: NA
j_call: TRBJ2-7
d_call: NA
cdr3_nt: TGTGCCAGCAGTTACAACGAGCAGTACTTC
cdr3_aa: CASSYNEQYF

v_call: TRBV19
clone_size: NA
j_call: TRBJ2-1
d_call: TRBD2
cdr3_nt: TGTGCCAGTAGTATAGCGGGGGGGCTAAATGAGCAGTTCTTC
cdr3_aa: CASSIAGGLNEQFF

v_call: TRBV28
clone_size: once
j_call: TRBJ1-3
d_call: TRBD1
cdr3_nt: TGTGCCAGCAGTTCGACAGGGACTGGAAACACCATATATTTT
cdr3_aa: CASSSTGTGNTIYF

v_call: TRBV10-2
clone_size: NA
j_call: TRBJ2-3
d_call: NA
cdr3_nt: TGCGCCAGCAGTGAGACAGGGTCTATAGATACGCAGTATTTT
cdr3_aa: CASSETGSIDTQYF

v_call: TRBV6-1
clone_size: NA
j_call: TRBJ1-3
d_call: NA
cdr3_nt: TGTGCCAGCAGTGAATCCAGGGGCCGAAACACCATATATTTT
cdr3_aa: CASSESRGRNTIYF

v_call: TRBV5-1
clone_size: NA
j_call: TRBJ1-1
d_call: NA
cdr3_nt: TGCGCCAGCAGCGGGGAGGGGAACACTGAAGCTTTCTTT
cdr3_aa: CASSGEGNTEAFF

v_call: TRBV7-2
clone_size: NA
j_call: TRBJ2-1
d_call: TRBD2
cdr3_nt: TGTGCCAGCAGTTTGACTAGCGGCTACAATGAGCAGTTCTTC
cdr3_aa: CASSLTSGYNEQFF

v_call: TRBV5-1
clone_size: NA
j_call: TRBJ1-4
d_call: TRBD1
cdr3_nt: TGCGCCAGCAGCCTGGACCCCGGGACAGGAGGCGAAAAACTGTTTTTT
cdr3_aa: CASSLDPGTGGEKLFF

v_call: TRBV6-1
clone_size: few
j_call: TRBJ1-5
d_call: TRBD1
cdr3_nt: TGTGCCAGCAGGGAACCGGGACAGGGTCTTTTAAGCAATCAGCCCCAGCATTTT
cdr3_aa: CASREPGQGLLSNQPQHF

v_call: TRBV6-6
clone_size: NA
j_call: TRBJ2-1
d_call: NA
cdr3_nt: TGTGCCAGCAGTTACACTGTCAATGAGCAGTTCTTC
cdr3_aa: CASSYTVNEQFF

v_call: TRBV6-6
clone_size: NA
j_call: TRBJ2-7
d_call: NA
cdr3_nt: TGTGCCACCCAGACGGGTACCTACGAGCAGTACTTC
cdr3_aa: CATQTGTYEQYF

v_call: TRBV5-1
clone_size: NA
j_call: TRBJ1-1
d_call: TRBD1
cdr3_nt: TGCGCCAGCAGCGGAGGACAGGGATCCATGAACACTGAAGCTTTCTTT
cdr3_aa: CASSGGQGSMNTEAFF

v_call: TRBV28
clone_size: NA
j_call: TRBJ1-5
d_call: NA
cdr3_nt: TGTGCCAGCAGGATCCTTAGTCGAGGTCAGCCCCAGCATTTT
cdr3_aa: CASRILSRGQPQHF

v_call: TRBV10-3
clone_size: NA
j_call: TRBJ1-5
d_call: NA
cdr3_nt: TGTGCCATCAGTGAGTCAATACTGATCAATCAGCCCCAGCATTTT
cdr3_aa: CAISESILINQPQHF

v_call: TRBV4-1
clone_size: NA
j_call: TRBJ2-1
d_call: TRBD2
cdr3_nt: TGCGCCAGCAGCCAAGAACTAGCGGGGGAATACAATGAGCAGTTCTTC
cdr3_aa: CASSQELAGEYNEQFF

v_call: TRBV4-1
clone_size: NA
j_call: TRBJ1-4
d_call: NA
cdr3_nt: TGCGCCAGCAGCCAAGGCGCGTCAGCGGTTCGGGAAAAACTGTTTTTT
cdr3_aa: CASSQGASAVREKLFF

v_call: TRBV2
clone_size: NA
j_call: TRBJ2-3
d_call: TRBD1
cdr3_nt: TGTGCCAGCAGTCAACAGGGGCTTTTGGGGGATACGCAGTATTTT
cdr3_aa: CASSQQGLLGDTQYF

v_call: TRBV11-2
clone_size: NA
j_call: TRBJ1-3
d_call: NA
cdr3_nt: TGTGCCAGCAGCTTGGGGCTATCTGGAAACACCATATATTTT
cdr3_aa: CASSLGLSGNTIYF

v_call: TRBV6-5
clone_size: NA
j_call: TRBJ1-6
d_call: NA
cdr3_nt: TGTGCCAGCAGTCCCCCCTCTAGAAGCCCACTCCACTTT
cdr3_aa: CASSPPSRSPLHF

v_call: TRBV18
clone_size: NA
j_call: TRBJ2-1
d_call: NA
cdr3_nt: TGTGCCAGCTCACCCACTCGGTCAGACAAATATTACAATGAGCAGTTCTTC
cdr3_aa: CASSPTRSDKYYNEQFF

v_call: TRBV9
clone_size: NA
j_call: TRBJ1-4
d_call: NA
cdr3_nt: TGTGCCAGCAGCGGGCCGCGGATGGCTGAAAAACTGTTTTTT
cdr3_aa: CASSGPRMAEKLFF

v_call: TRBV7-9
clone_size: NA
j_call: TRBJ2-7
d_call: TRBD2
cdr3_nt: TGTGCCAGCAGCGCCTCGACTAGCGGATACGAGCAGTACTTC
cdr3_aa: CASSASTSGYEQYF

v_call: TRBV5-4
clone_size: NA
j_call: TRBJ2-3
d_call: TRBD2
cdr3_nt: TGTGCCAGCAGCGACCAGCGGGAGAGCACAGATACGCAGTATTTT
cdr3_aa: CASSDQRESTDTQYF

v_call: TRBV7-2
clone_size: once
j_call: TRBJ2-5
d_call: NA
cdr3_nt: TGTGCCAGCAGCTCCAAGGGCAGGGGTGAGACCCAGTACTTC
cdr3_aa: CASSSKGRGETQYF

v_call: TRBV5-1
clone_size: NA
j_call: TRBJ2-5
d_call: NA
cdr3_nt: TGCGCCAGCAGCTTTGGGCAGGGTGGCGAGACCCAGTACTTC
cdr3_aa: CASSFGQGGETQYF